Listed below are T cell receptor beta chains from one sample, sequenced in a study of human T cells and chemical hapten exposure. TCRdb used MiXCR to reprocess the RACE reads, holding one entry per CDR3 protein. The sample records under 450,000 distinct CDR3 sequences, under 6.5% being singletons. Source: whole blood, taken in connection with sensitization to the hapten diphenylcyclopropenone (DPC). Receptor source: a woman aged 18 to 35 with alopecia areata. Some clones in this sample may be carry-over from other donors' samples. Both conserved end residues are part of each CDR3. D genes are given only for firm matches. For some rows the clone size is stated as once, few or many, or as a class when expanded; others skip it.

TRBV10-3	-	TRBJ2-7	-	CAITDSTRVYEQYF	TGTGCCATCACTGACTCGACGAGGGTCTACGAGCAGTACTTC
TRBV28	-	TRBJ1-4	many	CASRSALNEKLFF	TGTGCCAGCAGATCTGCCCTAAATGAAAAACTGTTTTTT
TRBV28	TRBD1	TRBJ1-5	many	CASSWWALQGSSQPQHF	TGTGCCAGCAGTTGGTGGGCCCTACAGGGGTCGAGTCAGCCCCAGCATTTT
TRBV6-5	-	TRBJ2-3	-	CASTPTRTDTQYF	TGTGCCAGCACCCCAACCCGCACAGATACGCAGTATTTT
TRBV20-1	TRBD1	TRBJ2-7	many	CSARTGQGVFEQYF	TGCAGTGCTAGAACGGGACAGGGAGTTTTCGAGCAGTACTTC
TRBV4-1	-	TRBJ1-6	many	CASSQVSVQGHNSPLHF	TGCGCCAGCAGCCAAGTATCCGTCCAGGGCCATAATTCACCCCTCCACTTT
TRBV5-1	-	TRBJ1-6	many	CASSLDPINKGSPLHF	TGCGCCAGCAGCTTGGACCCGATAAACAAAGGGTCACCCCTCCACTTT
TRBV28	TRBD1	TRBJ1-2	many	CASSLRDRKDGYTF	TGTGCCAGCAGTTTACGGGACAGAAAGGATGGCTACACCTTC
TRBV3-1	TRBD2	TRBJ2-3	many	CASSQSLAGVPRATDTQYF	TGTGCCAGCAGCCAATCCCTAGCGGGGGTCCCACGGGCCACAGATACGCAGTATTTT
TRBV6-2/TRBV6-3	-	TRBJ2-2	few	CASHDTGELFF	TGTGCCAGCCACGACACCGGGGAGCTGTTTTTT
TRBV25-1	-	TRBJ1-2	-	CASSSEGGPYGYTF	TGTGCCAGCAGTAGCGAGGGGGGTCCCTATGGCTACACCTTC
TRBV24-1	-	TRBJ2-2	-	CASRGGGSGELFF	TGTGCCAGTCGTGGGGGAGGATCCGGGGAGCTGTTTTTT
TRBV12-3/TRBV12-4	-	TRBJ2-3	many	CASSDGTDTQYF	TGTGCCAGCAGCGATGGGACAGATACGCAGTATTTT
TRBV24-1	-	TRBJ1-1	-	CATICEDTEAFF	TGTGCCACCATATGCGAAGACACTGAAGCTTTCTTT
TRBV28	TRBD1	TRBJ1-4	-	CASREQGEVEKLFF	TGTGCCAGCAGAGAACAGGGGGAGGTTGAAAAACTGTTTTTT
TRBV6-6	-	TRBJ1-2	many	CASSYADRSYGYTF	TGTGCCAGCAGTTACGCCGACCGATCCTATGGCTACACCTTC
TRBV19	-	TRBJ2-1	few	CASKYLTSEGEQFF	TGTGCCAGCAAATATTTAACCTCGGAGGGTGAGCAGTTCTTC
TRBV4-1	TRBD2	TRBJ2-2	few	CASSQGLAGLNTGELFF	TGCGCCAGCAGCCAGGGACTAGCGGGGCTGAACACCGGGGAGCTGTTTTTT
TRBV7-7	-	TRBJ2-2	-	CASSYKTSSGELFF	TGTGCTAGCAGCTACAAGACTAGTTCCGGGGAGCTGTTTTTT
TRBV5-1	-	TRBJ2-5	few	CASSPVTGPEETQYF	TGCGCCAGCAGCCCAGTCACAGGGCCAGAAGAGACCCAGTACTTC
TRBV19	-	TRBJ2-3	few	CASTRGDTDTQYF	TGTGCCAGTACGAGGGGAGACACAGATACGCAGTATTTT
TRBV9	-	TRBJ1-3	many	CASSVLSIDSGNTIYF	TGTGCCAGCAGCGTTCTCTCGATCGACTCTGGAAACACCATATATTTT
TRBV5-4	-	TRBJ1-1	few	CASSLDGGMNTEAFF	TGTGCCAGCAGCTTGGATGGGGGCATGAACACTGAAGCTTTCTTT
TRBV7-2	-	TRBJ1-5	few	CASSSYVSNQPQHF	TGTGCCAGCAGCTCGTACGTTAGCAATCAGCCCCAGCATTTT
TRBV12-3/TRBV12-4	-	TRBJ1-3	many	CASSLVTVGNTIYF	TGTGCCAGCAGTTTAGTGACGGTTGGAAACACCATATATTTT
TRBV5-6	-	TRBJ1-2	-	CASSPDQDGYTF	TGTGCCAGCAGCCCCGACCAGGATGGCTACACCTTC
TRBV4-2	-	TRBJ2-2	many	CASSYGNTGELFF	TGTGCCAGCAGCTATGGGAACACCGGGGAGCTGTTTTTT
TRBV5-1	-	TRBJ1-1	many	CASSLGQSNTEAFF	TGCGCCAGCAGCTTAGGACAGTCGAACACTGAAGCTTTCTTT
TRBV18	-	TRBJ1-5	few	CASSPGEMTAQHF	TGTGCCAGCTCACCAGGAGAAATGACGGCCCAGCATTTT
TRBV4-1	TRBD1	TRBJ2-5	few	CASRSPGQQETQYF	TGCGCCAGCAGATCACCGGGACAGCAAGAGACCCAGTACTTC
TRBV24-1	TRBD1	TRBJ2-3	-	CATSDPADREGTDTQYF	TGTGCCACCAGTGATCCCGCCGACAGGGAAGGAACAGATACGCAGTATTTT
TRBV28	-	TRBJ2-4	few	CATTGFTAKNIQYF	TGTGCCACCACAGGTTTTACTGCCAAAAACATTCAGTACTTC
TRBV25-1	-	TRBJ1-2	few	CASSVSGIYGYTF	TGTGCCAGCAGTGTTTCAGGGATCTACGGCTACACCTTC
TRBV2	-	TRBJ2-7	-	CASSADRFSSYEQYF	TGTGCCAGCAGTGCCGACAGATTTAGCTCCTACGAGCAGTACTTC
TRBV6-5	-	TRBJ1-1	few	CASSSTVTQAFF	TGTGCCAGCAGTTCGACCGTAACCCAAGCTTTCTTT
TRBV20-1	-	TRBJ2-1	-	CSARDGSSYNEQFF	TGCAGTGCTAGAGACGGGAGCTCCTACAATGAGCAGTTCTTC
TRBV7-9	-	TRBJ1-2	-	CASSFGIRYGYTF	TGTGCCAGCAGCTTCGGAATTCGCTATGGCTACACCTTC
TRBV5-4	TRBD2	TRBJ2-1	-	CASSSQTSGVFNEQFF	TGTGCCAGCAGCTCTCAGACTAGCGGGGTTTTCAATGAGCAGTTCTTC
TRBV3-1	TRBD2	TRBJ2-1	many	CASSITSGGHNEQFF	TGTGCCAGCAGCATTACTAGCGGGGGGCACAATGAGCAGTTCTTC
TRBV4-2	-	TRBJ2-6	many	CASSQPAGASSGANVLTF	TGTGCCAGCAGCCAACCCGCGGGCGCCAGCTCTGGGGCCAACGTCCTGACTTTC
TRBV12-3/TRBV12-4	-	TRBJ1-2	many	CASSFAGAGYTF	TGTGCCAGCAGTTTCGCAGGGGCTGGCTACACCTTC
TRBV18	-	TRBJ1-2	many	CASSPDPNYGYTF	TGTGCCAGCTCACCAGACCCAAACTATGGCTACACCTTC
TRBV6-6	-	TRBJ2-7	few	CASSYSERDYEQYF	TGTGCCAGCAGTTACTCGGAAAGAGACTACGAGCAGTACTTC
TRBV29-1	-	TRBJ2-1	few	CSVKSDTYNEQFF	TGCAGCGTCAAATCGGACACTTACAATGAGCAGTTCTTC
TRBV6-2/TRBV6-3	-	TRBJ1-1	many	CASSGHLVGAEAFF	TGTGCCAGCAGCGGACACCTGGTCGGCGCTGAAGCTTTCTTT
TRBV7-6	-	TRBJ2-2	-	CASSLAPRDTGELFF	TGTGCCAGCAGCTTAGCGCCCAGGGATACCGGGGAGCTGTTTTTT
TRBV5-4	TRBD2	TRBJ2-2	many	CASSPGTSGGPNTGELFF	TGTGCCAGCAGCCCTGGGACTAGCGGGGGGCCGAACACCGGGGAGCTGTTTTTT